This T cell receptor beta chain emerged from a study of CD8+ T cells in alopecia areata. Study-wide points: Greater clonality was observed in lesional scalp samples, especially alopecia totalis/universalis, versus normal scalp.

The CDR3 totals 13 residues. V was cut by 0 bases and J by 4 bases, with 9 bases left in between. Germline V gene lookup returns CDR1 SQVTM and CDR2 ANQGSEA. Extraction and reverse transcription of RNA yielded cDNA as the sequencing template. The method was immunoSEQ multiplex PCR; TCRdb's version includes in-frame clones alone and lacks a portion of them. The sample carries 150,000 to 200,000 clones, about 60% recorded once. On this clone: The antigen remains undetermined.

The chain is built from TRBV29-1 and TRBJ1-2; D might be TRBD1 (5 bases). The receptor was isolated from a human donor in good health. The sequencing input was CD4+ T cells sorted from blood. CDR3 coding DNA: TGCAGCGTTGAAGAACCAGGGAGCTATGGCTACACCTTC. It codes for CSVEEPGSYGYTF. The whole variable domain, remainder taken from reference TRBV29-1 and TRBJ1-2, is SAVISQKPSRDICQRGTSLTIQCQVDSQVTMMFWYRQQPGQSLTLIATANQGSEATYESGFVIDKFPISRPNLTFSTLTVSNMSPEDSSIYLCSVEEPGSYGYTFGSGTRLTVV.